This passage covers 22 T cell receptor beta chains from one sample sequenced in a study of T cells in localized non-small cell lung cancer. Libraries were prepared by immunoSEQ multiplex PCR; TCRdb keeps only in-frame clonotypes and omits some of them. Of under 95,000 clones listed, 75% to 85% are singletons. The sequencing used peripheral blood, collected before any cancer treatment. All receptors come from an older female donor with stage I lung adenocarcinoma.

V is TRBV12-5 and J is TRBJ2-3; D gene unclear. Germline-derived CDR1 and CDR2 are LGHNT and FRNRAP. V was shortened by 2 bases and J by 2 bases, with 2 bases between the two germline ends. The CDR3 totals 12 residues. The CDR3 protein is CASGLFTDTQYF. In nucleotides, the CDR3 is TGTGCTAGTGGTTTGTTCACAGATACGCAGTATTTT.

The J gene is TRBJ1-4, the V gene TRBV10-3; D remains ambiguous. Germline values: CDR1 ENHRY, CDR2 SYGVKD. Between the trimmed V and J ends, which lost 0 bases and 4 bases, there was a span of 9 bases. The CDR3 runs to 15 residues. The CDR3 reads CAISESESGNEKLFF. In nucleotides, the CDR3 is TGTGCCATCAGTGAGTCAGAGTCGGGTAATGAAAAACTGTTTTTT.

The chain employs TRBV14 and TRBJ2-5; the match to TRBD1 covers 7 bases. With V trimmed by 1 base and J by 5 bases, 13 bases remained unmatched. The CDR3 loop spans 17 amino acids. The germline CDR1 and CDR2 sequences are SGHDN and FVKESK. CDR3 amino acids: CASSQAPARQGGETQYF. The CDR3 DNA sequence: TGTGCCAGCAGCCAAGCCCCCGCGCGACAGGGTGGGGAGACCCAGTACTTC.

The chain links TRBV5-1 to TRBJ2-1, with 9 bases that match TRBD1. The CDR3 totals 14 residues. Germline lookup yields CDR1 SGHRS and CDR2 YFSETQ. The V gene end was trimmed by 5 bases and the J gene end by 8 bases; junction bases not matched to a gene: 8. CDR3 region: CASSSAQGAYEQFF. In DNA, the CDR3 is TGCGCCAGCAGTTCCGCACAGGGGGCTTATGAGCAGTTCTTC.

In regard to this clone: This may come from a read error, since a much larger clone is one base off. This same CDR3 is encoded by further DNA sequences in the sample. V is TRBV5-6 and J is TRBJ2-7; tentatively, D is TRBD2 (6 bases). The CDR3 is made up of 14 amino acids. Between the trimmed V and J ends, which lost 3 bases and 3 bases, there was a span of 13 bases. The germline V gene has CDR1 SGHDT and CDR2 YYEEEE. The CDR3 here is CASSSGLGFYEQYF. CDR3 in DNA: TGTGCCAGCAGCTCGGGACTCGGTTTCTACGAGCAGTACTTC.

The chain has TRBV29-1 and TRBJ2-7; TRBD1 matches 9 bases. Germline trimming cut 6 bases from V and 5 bases from J; bases unmatched to any gene: 5. CDR3 size: 12 residues. Per the germline V gene, CDR1 is SQVTM and CDR2 is ANQGSEA. This chain's CDR3 is CSVTGGLDEQYF. CDR3 bases: TGCAGCGTCACAGGGGGCCTCGACGAGCAGTACTTC.

The chain employs TRBV6-5 and TRBJ1-5; D might be TRBD1 (6 bases). Trimming pared 5 bases from V and 7 bases from J, leaving 15 bases between. The CDR3 is 14 amino acids. Germline V gene lookup returns CDR1 MNHEY and CDR2 SVGAGI. The chain's CDR3 is CASSVEGTGQPQHF. The CDR3 DNA is TGTGCCAGCAGTGTGGAGGGAACAGGGCAGCCCCAGCATTTT.

This sequence joins TRBV6-1 and TRBJ1-1; TRBD1 might be the D (5 bases). The CDR3 length is 13 residues. With 6 bases removed from V and 0 bases from J, the gap between germline ends came to 8 bases. CDR1 and CDR2 from the germline V gene are MNHNS and SASEGT. Written as DNA, the CDR3 is TGTGCCAGCAGCTCGGGGGTGAACACTGAAGCTTTCTTT. It specifies CASSSGVNTEAFF.

The chain uses TRBV29-1 and TRBJ1-2; D unclear. The CDR3 sequence is 12 residues long. The germline V and J ends were trimmed by 1 base and 5 bases, with 8 bases remaining between them. The germline CDR1 and CDR2 sequences are SQVTM and ANQGSEA. The CDR3 here is CSVEGSAYGYTF. In DNA form, the CDR3 reads TGCAGCGTTGAAGGGTCTGCTTATGGCTACACCTTC.

The genes are TRBV6-6 and TRBJ2-3, with D uncertain. The CDR3 totals 11 residues. The germline gives CDR1 MNHNY, CDR2 SVGAGI (reference sequence). Between the trimmed V and J ends, which lost 7 bases and 2 bases, there was a span of 4 bases. CDR3: CASMFTDTQYF. The CDR3 bases are TGTGCCAGCATGTTCACAGATACGCAGTATTTT.

This clone was found once. The rearrangement joins TRBV19 to TRBJ1-5, with D unclear. V dropped 8 bases and J dropped 5 bases, with 16 bases sitting between them. The CDR3 sequence is 14 residues long. Germline V gene lookup returns CDR1 LNHDA and CDR2 SQIVND (reference sequence). The CDR3 nucleotides read TGTGCCAGTCGGTTAACGGATTGGGATCAGCCCCAGCATTTT. This encodes CASRLTDWDQPQHF.

The table lists this clone with a count of one. This chain links TRBV21-1 with TRBJ1-1; the table assigns TRBD1, which was not confirmed against the DNA. TRBV21-1 is a listed pseudogene. The CDR3 contains 16 residues. The CDR3 sequence is CASSKRGTGGPLEAFF. CDR3 nucleotides: TGTGCCAGCAGCAAAAGGGGAACAGGGGGCCCTCTTGAAGCTTTCTTT.

This chain connects TRBV5-6 to TRBJ2-2, with TRBD1 as a possible D gene (6 bases). The CDR3 has 15 amino acids. CDR1 is SGHDT, CDR2 YYEEEE, per germline. Deletions cut 4 bases from V and 1 base from J, with 11 bases between. The CDR3 is CASSRDTLNTGELFF. CDR3 sequence (DNA): TGTGCCAGCAGCCGGGACACACTGAACACCGGGGAGCTGTTTTTT.

The V call is TRBV6-1, the J call TRBJ2-1, with 8 bases fitting TRBD2. With 2 bases clipped from V and 2 bases from J, the junction kept 5 bases outside the gene matches. The CDR3 length is 16 residues. From germline, CDR1 is MNHNS and CDR2 SASEGT. The CDR3 DNA follows: TGTGCCAGCAGTGAATACCCGGGAGGGCCCTACAATGAGCAGTTCTTC. Protein product: CASSEYPGGPYNEQFF.

The chain is built from TRBV19 and TRBJ2-7; the D gene is possibly TRBD1 (6 bases). The CDR3 runs 16 residues. In germline, CDR1 is LNHDA, CDR2 SQIVND (reference sequence). Trimming cost V 5 bases and J 3 bases, with 20 bases left between them. The chain's CDR3 is CASSVTGGTISYEQYF. In DNA form, the CDR3 reads TGTGCCAGTAGTGTGACAGGCGGTACTATAAGCTACGAGCAGTACTTC.

The chain uses TRBV7-2 and TRBJ2-1; 7 nucleotides agree with TRBD1. With 7 bases clipped from V and 3 bases from J, the junction kept 9 bases outside the gene matches. Germline lookup yields CDR1 SGHTA and CDR2 FQGNSA. The length of the CDR3 is 15 residues. The CDR3 nucleotides are TGTGCCAGCAACAATGTAGCAGGGGGCTACAATGAGCAGTTCTTC. It encodes CASNNVAGGYNEQFF.

This clone has more than one count but fewer than ten. The junction does not match germline at one end; this may be a read error. The chain has TRBV7-7 and TRBJ2-1; D might be TRBD1 or TRBD2, each matching 5 bases. The CDR3 sequence is 15 residues long. Germline CDR1 SSHAT, CDR2 FNYEAQ (reference sequence). DNA for the CDR3: TGTGCTAGCAGCTTAGGGGTGGGAGCAGGGAATGAGCAGTTCTTC. Translation gives CASSLGVGAGNEQFF.

In its sample, this clone was seen a few times. The rearrangement uses TRBV28 and TRBJ1-3, with 9 bases matching TRBD1. CDR1 and CDR2 from the germline V gene are MDHEN and SYDVKM. The CDR3 has 16 amino acids. V trimming: 1 base; J trimming: 2 bases; junction bases outside the gene matches: 3. CDR3 sequence reads: CASSLSRTGAGNTIYF. CDR3 coding DNA: TGTGCCAGCAGTTTATCACGGACAGGGGCTGGAAACACCATATATTTT.

A few counts support this clone. The chain couples TRBV30 to TRBJ1-5; D is unresolved. This CDR3 region has 14 residues. Per the germline V gene, CDR1 is GTSNPN and CDR2 is SVGIG (reference sequence). Trimming left V 3 bases short and J 0 bases short, with 9 bases between. The CDR3 loop is CAWRSGNSNQPQHF. CDR3 nucleotides: TGTGCCTGGAGGTCTGGGAATAGCAATCAGCCCCAGCATTTT.

The CDR3 reads CASSVGTGGTHEQYF. DNA of the CDR3: TGTGCCAGCAGCGTGGGGACAGGGGGAACCCACGAGCAGTACTTC. The chain has TRBV9 and TRBJ2-7; 11 nucleotides line up with TRBD1. CDR3 length equals 15 residues. Germline trimming cut 2 bases from V and 5 bases from J; bases unmatched to any gene: 6. Per the germline V gene, CDR1 is SGDLS and CDR2 is YYNGEE. The full variable domain, with the rest looked up from reference TRBV9 and TRBJ2-7, is DSGVTQTPKHLITATGQRVTLRCSPRSGDLSVYWYQQSLDQGLQFLIQYYNGEERAKGNILERFSAQQFPDLHSELNLSSLELGDSALYFCASSVGTGGTHEQYFGPGTRLTVT.

This chain links TRBV5-4 with TRBJ2-7; D gene uncertain. Deletions cut 3 bases from V and 7 bases from J, with 14 bases between. The germline V gene encodes CDR1 SGHNT and CDR2 YYREEE (reference sequence). The CDR3 sequence is 13 residues long. CDR3 bases: TGTGCCAGCAGCTCCACGATTAATGGGGAGCAGTACTTC. Its translation: CASSSTINGEQYF. The whole variable domain, filled in from reference TRBV5-4 and TRBJ2-7, reads ETGVTQSPTHLIKTRGQQVTLRCSSQSGHNTVSWYQQALGQGPQFIFQYYREEENGRGNFPPRFSGLQFPNYSSELNVNALELDDSALYLCASSSTINGEQYFGPGTRLTVT.

In DNA, the CDR3 is TGCGCCAGCAGCCATTCTTACGCGACGGCCACTGAAGCTTTCTTT. As protein: CASSHSYATATEAFF. The chain is built from TRBV4-3 and TRBJ1-1; D is ambiguous. The CDR3 runs 15 residues. Trimming stripped 3 bases from V and 4 bases from J, with 15 bases between. The germline V gene has CDR1 LGHNA and CDR2 YSLEER.